This entry lists 30 T cell receptor beta chains sequenced from one sample in a study of shared clonotypes between healthy human individuals. Using immunoSEQ multiplex PCR, the repertoire was profiled, and TCRdb retains in-frame clones only, with some absent. This sample has more than 400,000 clones, with approximately 78% found just once. The sequencing input was PBMCs. Receptor source: a woman aged 40 to 49 in good health. Some clones in this sample may be carry-over from other donors' samples.

The chain links TRBV6-6 to TRBJ2-3, with 11 nucleotides matching TRBD1. This CDR3 has 15 amino acids. V gave up 2 bases and J gave up 5 bases; unmatched junction bases: 3. Looked up from germline, CDR1 is MNHNY and CDR2 is SVGAGI (reference sequence). The CDR3 spells CASSYGQGAGDTQYF. The CDR3 nucleotides are TGTGCCAGCAGTTACGGACAGGGGGCAGGAGATACGCAGTATTTT.

The rearrangement links TRBV9 to TRBJ2-1; possibly TRBD2 for D (6 bases). The CDR3 extends over 15 amino acids. Germline CDR1 is SGDLS and CDR2 is YYNGEE. V lost 0 bases and J 4 bases, leaving 11 bases between the germline ends. CDR3 DNA: TGTGCCAGCAGCGTAGAAGCGGGCACATACAATGAGCAGTTCTTC. Residues: CASSVEAGTYNEQFF.

The V gene is TRBV28, the J gene TRBJ2-2; D possibly corresponds to TRBD2 (6 bases). This CDR3 comprises 15 residues. Per germline, CDR1 MDHEN and CDR2 SYDVKM. V was pared by 2 bases and J by 6 bases, with 13 bases between. The CDR3 DNA is TGTGCCAGCAGTTTAGGAGGGCAAGGGGCCGGGGAGCTGTTTTTT. Amino acids: CASSLGGQGAGELFF.

The chain has TRBV28 and TRBJ2-3, with 8 positions matching TRBD2. In germline, CDR1 is MDHEN, CDR2 SYDVKM. The CDR3 totals 16 residues. The V segment lost 6 bases and the J segment 2 bases; nucleotides outside the gene matches: 10. CDR3 amino acids: CASSTPWREVTDTQYF. The CDR3, as DNA: TGTGCCAGCAGCACCCCCTGGCGGGAGGTCACAGATACGCAGTATTTT. The full variable domain, in which reference TRBV28 and TRBJ2-3 provide the parts outside the CDR3, is DVKVTQSSRYLVKRTGEKVFLECVQDMDHENMFWYRQDPGLGLRLIYFSYDVKMKEKGDIPEGYSVSREKKERFSLILESASTNQTSMYLCASSTPWREVTDTQYFGPGTRLTVL.

The chain is built from TRBV19 and TRBJ1-2, with D perhaps matching TRBD1 (5 bases). CDR1 is LNHDA, CDR2 SQIVND, per germline (reference sequence). The V end was cut by 3 bases, the J end by 4 bases, with 27 bases between. The CDR3 is 19 amino acids. The DNA for the CDR3 is TGTGCCAGTAGTATTTCATACCTTCTATCAAAGAGGGGCCTCTATGGCTACACCTTC. This translates into CASSISYLLSKRGLYGYTF. The variable domain in full, with the rest retrieved from reference TRBV19 and TRBJ1-2, is DGGITQSPKYLFRKEGQNVTLSCEQNLNHDAMYWYRQDPGQGLRLIYYSQIVNDFQKGDIAEGYSVSREKKESFPLTVTSAQKNPTAFYLCASSISYLLSKRGLYGYTFGSGTRLTVV.

J is TRBJ2-5 and V is TRBV18; D might be TRBD1 (6 bases). Germline CDR1 reads KGHSH; CDR2 reads LQKENI. This CDR3 contains 12 residues. Trimming stripped 5 bases from V and 5 bases from J, with 9 bases between. CDR3 coding DNA: TGTGCCAGCTCAGTGGGGGCGGAGACCCAGTACTTC. It specifies CASSVGAETQYF. Full variable domain (rest looked up from reference TRBV18 and TRBJ2-5): NAGVMQNPRHLVRRRGQEARLRCSPMKGHSHVYWYRQLPEEGLKFMVYLQKENIIDESGMPKERFSAEFPKEGPSILRIQQVVRGDSAAYFCASSVGAETQYFGPGTRLLVL.

The chain recombines TRBV7-3 with TRBJ2-1, with 7 bases that match TRBD2. Per germline, CDR1 SGHTA and CDR2 FQGTGA. The CDR3 extends over 19 amino acids. V was clipped by 0 bases and J by 3 bases; unmatched bases: 14. The DNA for the CDR3 is TGTGCCAGCAGCTTAACGGTGGCTAGCGGACCGGCAAGCTACAATGAGCAGTTCTTC. This translates into CASSLTVASGPASYNEQFF.

This chain uses TRBV6-5 with TRBJ1-2, with TRBD1 as a possible D gene (6 bases). The CDR3 totals 13 residues. The germline V gene encodes CDR1 MNHEY and CDR2 SVGAGI. Trimming shortened V by 6 bases and J by 4 bases, and 12 bases separated the two germline ends. Here the CDR3 reads CASSRQARYGYTF. For the CDR3, the DNA is TGTGCCAGCAGCCGACAGGCCCGCTATGGCTACACCTTC.

Here the CDR3 reads CASSFTGTDEKLFF. In nucleotides, the CDR3 is TGTGCCAGCAGTTTCACAGGGACGGATGAAAAACTGTTTTTT. This rearrangement joins TRBV27 to TRBJ1-4, with TRBD1 as a possible D gene (6 bases). V was pared by 3 bases and J by 6 bases, with 11 bases between. This CDR3 has 14 amino acids. The germline gives CDR1 MNHEY, CDR2 SMNVEV (reference sequence).

The V and J genes are TRBV28 and TRBJ1-5, with D hard to call. Germline CDR1 MDHEN, CDR2 SYDVKM. This CDR3 has 12 residues. V shed 3 bases and J shed 4 bases, with 4 bases lying between them. Written as DNA, the CDR3 is TGTGCCAGCAGTTTTCGTAATCAGCCCCAGCATTTT. Translation: CASSFRNQPQHF.

The rearrangement joins TRBV9 to TRBJ2-2; TRBD1 matches at 8 bases. Germline-derived CDR1 and CDR2 are SGDLS and YYNGEE. The CDR3 extends over 17 amino acids. V lost 3 bases, J lost 1 base, and 8 bases stayed unmatched. CDR3 sequence: CASSGRVGQGNTGELFF. In DNA, the CDR3 is TGTGCCAGCAGCGGAAGAGTTGGACAGGGGAACACCGGGGAGCTGTTTTTT.

Note on this clone: A far larger clone is only one base removed, so a read error is likely. Other DNA sequences in the same sample also yield this CDR3. The rearrangement links TRBV20-1 to TRBJ1-2; D is undetermined. Trimming left V 6 bases short and J 8 bases short, with 13 bases between. Germline CDR1 and CDR2: DFQATT and SNEGSKA (reference sequence). The CDR3 covers 11 residues. The CDR3 nucleotides are TGCAGTGCCGGGCGTGGGGAAGGCTACACCTTC. This encodes CSAGRGEGYTF.

The CDR3 DNA follows: TGTGCCAGCAGTTTGTTGGTGGAAATGGATACGCAGTATTTT. It specifies CASSLLVEMDTQYF. J is TRBJ2-3 and V is TRBV28; D remains ambiguous. The CDR3 is 14 residues long. The V gene's germline CDR1 is MDHEN and CDR2 SYDVKM. Trimming cost V 3 bases and J 6 bases, with 13 bases left between them.

V is TRBV11-3 and J is TRBJ2-3; no reliable D call. In germline, CDR1 is SGHNT, CDR2 YENEEA. The CDR3 contains 14 residues. Trimming pared 3 bases from V and 0 bases from J, leaving 7 bases between. The CDR3 nucleotides read TGTGCCAGCAGCTTCGGGCAGAGCACAGATACGCAGTATTTT. Its protein is CASSFGQSTDTQYF.

This chain connects TRBV7-8 to TRBJ2-2; 10 bases are shared with TRBD1. The CDR3 length is 16 residues. The germline CDR1 and CDR2 sequences are SGHVS and FQNEAQ. V trimming: 2 bases; J trimming: 4 bases; junction bases outside the gene matches: 4. The CDR3 is CASSLNRDRGTGELFF. CDR3 DNA: TGTGCCAGCAGCTTAAACCGGGACAGGGGCACCGGGGAGCTGTTTTTT.

This sequence joins TRBV18 and TRBJ2-1, with D maybe TRBD2 (6 bases). Germline V lookup: CDR1 KGHSH, CDR2 LQKENI. Trimming shortened V by 2 bases and J by 0 bases, and 20 bases separated the two germline ends. There are 19 residues in the CDR3. The CDR3 reads CASSPNRPERRGSYNEQFF. CDR3 sequence (DNA): TGTGCCAGCTCACCAAACCGACCCGAAAGGAGGGGCTCCTACAATGAGCAGTTCTTC.

V usage is TRBV2 and J usage is TRBJ2-7; TRBD2 matches 10 bases. With V trimmed by 4 bases and J by 4 bases, 7 bases remained unmatched. The length of the CDR3 is 15 residues. Germline assignment: CDR1 SNHLY and CDR2 FYNNEI. The CDR3 reads CASSALAGVRYEQYF. CDR3 DNA: TGTGCCAGCAGTGCCCTAGCGGGAGTTAGGTACGAGCAGTACTTC.

The V call is TRBV6-5, the J call TRBJ1-1, with D perhaps TRBD1 (6 bases). V dropped 2 bases and J dropped 4 bases, with 14 bases sitting between them. CDR3 length: 15 residues. Germline values: CDR1 MNHEY, CDR2 SVGAGI. The DNA of the CDR3 is TGTGCCAGCAGTTACCTCCTTCGGGGGGCCACTGAAGCTTTCTTT. This encodes CASSYLLRGATEAFF.

As concerns this clone: A far larger clone is a single base away, which makes a read error likely. The same CDR3 is also encoded by other DNA sequences in this sample. J is TRBJ2-2 and V is TRBV7-9; TRBD2 might be the D (5 bases). CDR1 is SEHNR, CDR2 FQNEAQ, per germline (reference sequence). The CDR3 extends over 13 amino acids. CDR3 amino acids: CASSFDYTGELFF. The CDR3 nucleotides are TGTGCCAGCAGCTTTGATTACACCGGGGAACTGTTTTTT.

The rearrangement joins TRBV11-2 to TRBJ1-6; D is unresolved. This CDR3 region has 12 residues. CDR1 and CDR2 (germline): SGHAT, FQNNGV. Trimming took off 4 bases at V and 10 bases at J, with 8 bases between the two ends. CDR3 in DNA: TGTGCCAGCAGCTCCCCTCGGTCACCCCTCCACTTT. This gives the protein CASSSPRSPLHF.

This chain joins TRBV5-4 and TRBJ1-2; D unresolved. CDR1 is SGHNT and CDR2 is YYREEE in the germline V gene (reference sequence). V dropped 4 bases and J dropped 0 bases, with 13 bases sitting between them. The CDR3 sequence is 15 residues long. CDR3 in amino acids: CASSSAQESNYGYTF. The CDR3, as DNA: TGTGCCAGCAGCAGCGCGCAGGAGTCTAACTATGGCTACACCTTC.

The genes are TRBV5-1 and TRBJ2-3; 7 positions agree with TRBD1. The CDR3 is 13 amino acids. Germline CDR1 reads SGHRS; CDR2 reads YFSETQ. After removal of 3 bases from V and 4 bases from J, the junction contained 2 bases not matched to a gene. CDR3: CASSSGQADTQYF. CDR3 coding DNA: TGCGCCAGCAGCTCCGGACAGGCAGATACGCAGTATTTT.

The rearrangement joins TRBV19 to TRBJ1-4; possibly TRBD1 for D (5 bases). The V end lost 5 bases, the J end lost 14 bases, and 18 bases lay between the germline ends. CDR3 length: 13 residues. Germline lookup yields CDR1 LNHDA and CDR2 SQIVND (reference sequence). CDR3 loop: CASSVNDRDPLFF. CDR3 in DNA: TGTGCCAGTAGTGTCAACGACCGGGACCCTCTGTTTTTT.

V and J are TRBV2 and TRBJ2-7; D perhaps matches TRBD1 (5 bases). This CDR3 comprises 14 residues. CDR1 SNHLY and CDR2 FYNNEI come from the germline V gene. V lost 3 bases and J 2 bases, leaving 11 bases between the germline ends. The CDR3 sequence: CASSDQGAAYEQYF. DNA for the CDR3: TGTGCCAGCAGTGATCAAGGGGCCGCCTACGAGCAGTACTTC.

V is TRBV19 and J is TRBJ1-2, with TRBD1 identical over 11 bases. Germline V gene sequence: CDR1 LNHDA, CDR2 SQIVND (reference sequence). After removal of 10 bases from V and 2 bases from J, the junction contained 9 bases not matched to a gene. The CDR3 consists of 15 residues. The CDR3 region is CATRRGTGGNYGYTF. CDR3 DNA: TGTGCCACCCGGAGGGGGACAGGGGGAAACTATGGCTACACCTTC.

The chain uses TRBV28 and TRBJ2-1, with a possible D match to TRBD1 (6 bases). The CDR3 consists of 14 residues. Looked up from germline, CDR1 is MDHEN and CDR2 is SYDVKM. Between the trimmed V and J ends, which lost 3 bases and 4 bases, there was a span of 10 bases. The CDR3 protein is CASSLLRGYNEQFF. The CDR3 nucleotides read TGTGCCAGCAGTTTGTTGAGGGGGTACAATGAGCAGTTCTTC.

The gene calls are TRBV10-2 and TRBJ2-7, with 12 bases that match TRBD2. The ends lost 3 bases at V and 2 bases at J; junction bases unmatched: 5. Per germline, CDR1 WSHSY and CDR2 SAAADI. The CDR3 sequence is 16 residues long. CDR3 sequence reads: CASSDPGLAGPYEQYF. The CDR3 DNA reads as TGCGCCAGCAGTGATCCCGGACTAGCGGGACCCTACGAGCAGTACTTC.

This chain links TRBV6-6 with TRBJ2-1, with TRBD2 matching over 7 bases. Per the germline V gene, CDR1 is MNHNY and CDR2 is SVGAGI (reference sequence). This CDR3 is 15 amino acids long. The V and J ends lost 6 bases and 2 bases, in that order; junction bases with no gene match: 7. The CDR3 spells CASSLRGTTYNEQFF. The CDR3 DNA reads TGTGCCAGCAGCCTGCGAGGGACTACCTACAATGAGCAGTTCTTC.

This clone was detected only once. The V call is TRBV5-1, the J call TRBJ2-1, with D tentatively TRBD2 (5 bases). Trimming removed 4 bases from V and 5 bases from J, with 10 bases in between. The CDR3 contains 13 residues. CDR1 is SGHRS, CDR2 YFSETQ, per germline. Written as DNA, the CDR3 is TGCGCCAGCAGCCCGGACGGGGACAATGAGCAGTTCTTC. Translated: CASSPDGDNEQFF.

The chain employs TRBV28 and TRBJ1-1, with D possibly being TRBD1 (6 bases). This CDR3 has 16 amino acids. With 2 bases removed from V and 1 base from J, the gap between germline ends came to 14 bases. Looked up from germline, CDR1 is MDHEN and CDR2 is SYDVKM. This chain's CDR3 is CASSLQGFQANTEAFF. Here the CDR3 DNA reads TGTGCCAGCAGTTTACAGGGGTTTCAGGCGAACACTGAAGCTTTCTTT.